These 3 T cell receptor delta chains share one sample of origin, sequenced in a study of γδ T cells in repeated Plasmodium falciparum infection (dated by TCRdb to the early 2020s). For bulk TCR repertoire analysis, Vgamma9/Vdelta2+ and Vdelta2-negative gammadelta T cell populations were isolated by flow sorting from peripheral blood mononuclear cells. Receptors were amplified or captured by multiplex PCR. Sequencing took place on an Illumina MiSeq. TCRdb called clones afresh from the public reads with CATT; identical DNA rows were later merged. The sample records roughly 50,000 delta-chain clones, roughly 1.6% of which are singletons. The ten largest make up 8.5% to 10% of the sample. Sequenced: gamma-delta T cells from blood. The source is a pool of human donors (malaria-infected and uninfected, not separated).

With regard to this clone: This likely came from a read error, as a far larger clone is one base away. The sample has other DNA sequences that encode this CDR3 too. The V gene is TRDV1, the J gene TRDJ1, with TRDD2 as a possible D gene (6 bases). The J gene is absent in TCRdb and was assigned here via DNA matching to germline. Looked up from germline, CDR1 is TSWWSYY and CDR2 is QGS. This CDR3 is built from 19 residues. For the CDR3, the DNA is TGTGCTCTTGGGGAACTCGCCTTCCCGTATGGTCCGTACACCGACAAACTCATCTTT. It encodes CALGELAFPYGPYTDKLIF.

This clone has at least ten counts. CDR3: CAFSGGYSEADKLIF. CDR3 in DNA: TGTGCCTTTTCTGGGGGATACTCGGAGGCCGATAAACTCATCTTT. The chain is built from TRDV3 and TRDJ1; 11 nucleotides align to TRDD3. CDR1 is TVYSNPD, CDR2 GDNSRS, per germline (reference sequence). V shed 2 bases, J shed 3 bases, and the junction held 8 bases outside the gene matches. The CDR3 is made up of 15 amino acids.

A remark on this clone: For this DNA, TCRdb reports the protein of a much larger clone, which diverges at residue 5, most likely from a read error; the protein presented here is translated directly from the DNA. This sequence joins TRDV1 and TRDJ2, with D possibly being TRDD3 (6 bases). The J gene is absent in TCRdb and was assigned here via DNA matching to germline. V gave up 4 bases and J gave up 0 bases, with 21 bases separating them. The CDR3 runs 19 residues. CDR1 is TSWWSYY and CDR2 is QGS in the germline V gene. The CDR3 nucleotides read TGTGCTCTTGGGGGACGGGAATGGGGGGGCCCCTCTTTGACAGCACAACTCTTCTTT. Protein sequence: CALGGREWGGPSLTAQLFF.